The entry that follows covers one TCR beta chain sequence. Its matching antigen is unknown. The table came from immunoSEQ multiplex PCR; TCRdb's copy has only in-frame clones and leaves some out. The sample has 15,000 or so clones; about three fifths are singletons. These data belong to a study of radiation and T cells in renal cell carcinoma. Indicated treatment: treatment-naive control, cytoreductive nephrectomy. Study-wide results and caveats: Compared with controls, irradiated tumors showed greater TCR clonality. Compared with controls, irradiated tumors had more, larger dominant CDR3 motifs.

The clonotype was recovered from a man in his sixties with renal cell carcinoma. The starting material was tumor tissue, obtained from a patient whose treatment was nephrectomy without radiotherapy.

The CDR3 here is CASSVQIQGGTIYF. The CDR3 DNA is TGTGCCAGCAGCGTACAGATCCAGGGGGGCACCATATATTTT. The chain links TRBV7-9 to TRBJ1-3; 7 nucleotides align to TRBD1. Trimming cost V 5 bases and J 9 bases; bases outside gene matches: 10. Germline lookup yields CDR1 SEHNR and CDR2 FQNEAQ (reference sequence). This CDR3 is 14 amino acids long. The complete variable domain, with remaining parts taken from reference TRBV7-9 and TRBJ1-3, reads DTGVSQNPRHKITKRGQNVTFRCDPISEHNRLYWYRQTLGQGPEFLTYFQNEAQLEKSRLLSDRFSAERPKGSFSTLEIQRTEQGDSAMYLCASSVQIQGGTIYFGEGSWLTVV.